This T cell receptor (beta chain) was captured by sequencing in a study of technical replicates of blood from several donors. This clone was recorded only once. Produced via immunoSEQ multiplex PCR; TCRdb's table is partial and in-frame only. Of more than 70,000 clones in the sample, about 90% were seen once. The specimen was T cells isolated from PBMCs. The TCR comes from a human donor in good health.

Here the CDR3 DNA reads TGTGCCAGCAGCTTACTGGGACAGAACACCGGGGAGCTGTTTTTT. This gives the protein CASSLLGQNTGELFF. The chain is built from TRBV11-3 and TRBJ2-2, with a tentative D call TRBD1 (6 bases). The CDR3 covers 15 residues. Germline lookup yields CDR1 SGHNT and CDR2 YENEEA. Trimming removed 2 bases from V and 1 base from J, with 8 bases in between.